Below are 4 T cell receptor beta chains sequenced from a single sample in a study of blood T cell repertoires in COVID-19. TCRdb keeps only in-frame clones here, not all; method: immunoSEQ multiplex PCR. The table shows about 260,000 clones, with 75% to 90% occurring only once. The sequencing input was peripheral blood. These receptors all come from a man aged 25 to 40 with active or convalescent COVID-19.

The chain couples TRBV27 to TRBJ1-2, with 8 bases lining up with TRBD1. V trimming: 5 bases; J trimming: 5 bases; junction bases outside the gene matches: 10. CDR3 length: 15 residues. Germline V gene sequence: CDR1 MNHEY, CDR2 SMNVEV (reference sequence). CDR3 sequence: CASSPDRGHLYGYTF. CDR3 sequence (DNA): TGTGCCAGCAGTCCCGACAGGGGACACCTTTATGGCTACACCTTC.

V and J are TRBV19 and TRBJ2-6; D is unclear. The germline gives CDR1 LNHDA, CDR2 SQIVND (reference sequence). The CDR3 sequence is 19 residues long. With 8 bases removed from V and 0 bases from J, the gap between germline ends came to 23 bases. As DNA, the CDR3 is TGTGCCAGTCTGAGCGCGAAAGAACAAATGAGCTCTGGGGCCAACGTCCTGACTTTC. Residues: CASLSAKEQMSSGANVLTF.

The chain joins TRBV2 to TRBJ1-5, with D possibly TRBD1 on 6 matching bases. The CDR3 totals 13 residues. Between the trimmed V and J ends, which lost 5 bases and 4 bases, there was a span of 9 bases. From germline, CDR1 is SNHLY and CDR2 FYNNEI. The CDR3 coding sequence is TGTGCCAGCAGTTCCGACAGGAATCAGCCCCAGCATTTT. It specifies CASSSDRNQPQHF.

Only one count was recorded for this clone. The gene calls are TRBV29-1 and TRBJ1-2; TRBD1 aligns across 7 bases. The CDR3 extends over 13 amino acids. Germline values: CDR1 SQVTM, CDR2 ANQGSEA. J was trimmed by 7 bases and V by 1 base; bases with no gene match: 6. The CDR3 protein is CSVEVRGSIGYTF. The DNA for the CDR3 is TGCAGCGTTGAAGTCAGGGGGTCGATTGGCTACACCTTC.